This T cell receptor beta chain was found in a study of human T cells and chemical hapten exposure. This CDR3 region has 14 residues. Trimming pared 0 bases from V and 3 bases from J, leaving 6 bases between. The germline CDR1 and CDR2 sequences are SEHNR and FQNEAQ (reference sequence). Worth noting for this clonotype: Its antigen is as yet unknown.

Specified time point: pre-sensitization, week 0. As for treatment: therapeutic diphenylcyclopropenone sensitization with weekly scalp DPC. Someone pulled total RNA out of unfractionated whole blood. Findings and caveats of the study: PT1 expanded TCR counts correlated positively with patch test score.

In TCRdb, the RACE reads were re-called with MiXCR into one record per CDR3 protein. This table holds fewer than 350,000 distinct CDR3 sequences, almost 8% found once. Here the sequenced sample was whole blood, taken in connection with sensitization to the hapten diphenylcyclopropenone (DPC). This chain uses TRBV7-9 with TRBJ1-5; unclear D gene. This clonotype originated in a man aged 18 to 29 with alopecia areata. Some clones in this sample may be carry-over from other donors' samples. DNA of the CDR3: TGTGCCAGCAGCTTAGCTTCTATCAATCAGCCCCAGCATTTT. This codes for CASSLASINQPQHF.